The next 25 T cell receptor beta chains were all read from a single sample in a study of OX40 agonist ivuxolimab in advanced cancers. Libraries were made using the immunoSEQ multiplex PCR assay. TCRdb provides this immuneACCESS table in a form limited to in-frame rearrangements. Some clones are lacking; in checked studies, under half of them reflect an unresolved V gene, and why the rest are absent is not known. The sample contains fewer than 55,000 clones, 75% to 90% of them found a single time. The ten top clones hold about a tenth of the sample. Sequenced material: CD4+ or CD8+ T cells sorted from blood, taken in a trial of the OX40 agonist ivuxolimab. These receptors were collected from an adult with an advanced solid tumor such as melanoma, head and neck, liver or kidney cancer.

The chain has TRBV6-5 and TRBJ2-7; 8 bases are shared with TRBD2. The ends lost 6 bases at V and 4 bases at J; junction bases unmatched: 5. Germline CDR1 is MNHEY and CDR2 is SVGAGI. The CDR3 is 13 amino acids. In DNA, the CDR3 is TGTGCCAGCAGGGAGGGACTAGGGTACGAGCAGTACTTC. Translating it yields CASREGLGYEQYF.

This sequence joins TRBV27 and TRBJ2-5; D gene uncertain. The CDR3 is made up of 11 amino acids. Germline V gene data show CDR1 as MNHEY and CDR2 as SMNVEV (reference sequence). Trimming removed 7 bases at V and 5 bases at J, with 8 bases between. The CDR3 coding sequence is TGTGCCAGCACTCTAGGGGAGACCCAGTACTTC. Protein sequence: CASTLGETQYF.

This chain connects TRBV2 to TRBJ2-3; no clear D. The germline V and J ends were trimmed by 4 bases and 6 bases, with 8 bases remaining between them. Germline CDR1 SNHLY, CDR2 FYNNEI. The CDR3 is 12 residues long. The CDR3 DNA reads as TGTGCCAGCAGTGTCTTGGCGGATACGCAGTATTTT. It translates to CASSVLADTQYF.

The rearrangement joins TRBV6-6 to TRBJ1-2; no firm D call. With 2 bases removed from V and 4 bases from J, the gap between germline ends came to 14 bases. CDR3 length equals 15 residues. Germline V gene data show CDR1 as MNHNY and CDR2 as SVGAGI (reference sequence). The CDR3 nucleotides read TGTGCCAGCAGTTACGGGCGGCCGGATGGCTATGGCTACACCTTC. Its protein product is CASSYGRPDGYGYTF.

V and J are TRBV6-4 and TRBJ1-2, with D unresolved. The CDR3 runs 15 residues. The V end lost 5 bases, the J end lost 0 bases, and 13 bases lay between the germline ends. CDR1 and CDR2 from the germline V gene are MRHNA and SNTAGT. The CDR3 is CASSQRVVSNYGYTF. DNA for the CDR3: TGTGCCAGCAGTCAGAGGGTAGTATCTAACTATGGCTACACCTTC.

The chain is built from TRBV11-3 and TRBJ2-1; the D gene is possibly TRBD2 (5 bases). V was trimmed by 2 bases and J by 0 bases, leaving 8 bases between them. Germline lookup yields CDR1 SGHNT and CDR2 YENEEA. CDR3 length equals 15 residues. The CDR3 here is CASSLSGSSYNEQFF. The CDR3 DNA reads TGTGCCAGCAGCTTAAGTGGGAGCTCCTACAATGAGCAGTTCTTC.

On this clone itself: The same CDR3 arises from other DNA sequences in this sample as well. DNA of the CDR3: TGTGCCAGTAGCAGAACCGGGAACCAAGAGACCCAGTACTTC. Amino acid sequence: CASSRTGNQETQYF. The chain recombines TRBV9 with TRBJ2-5; weak D call: TRBD2 (5 bases). The V end was cut by 8 bases, the J end by 0 bases, with 14 bases between. The germline V gene has CDR1 SGDLS and CDR2 YYNGEE. The CDR3 sequence is 14 residues long.

The CDR3 loop reads CASSLDWGLGISYEQYF. The CDR3, as DNA: TGTGCCAGCAGCTTAGATTGGGGACTAGGGATCTCCTACGAGCAGTACTTC. V and J are TRBV11-2 and TRBJ2-7; 8 nucleotides line up with TRBD2. From germline, CDR1 is SGHAT and CDR2 FQNNGV. The CDR3 has 17 residues. J gave up 0 bases and V 0 bases, and 7 bases lay outside the gene matches.

The CDR3 nucleotides read TGTGCCAGCAGCCCGCAAAGAGGAGCGGGAGGGTTGGATGAGCAGTTCTTC. This translates into CASSPQRGAGGLDEQFF. The chain links TRBV7-2 to TRBJ2-1; 10 bases are a match to TRBD2. The germline V gene has CDR1 SGHTA and CDR2 FQGNSA. The V segment lost 5 bases and the J segment 8 bases; nucleotides outside the gene matches: 15. This CDR3 is 17 amino acids long.

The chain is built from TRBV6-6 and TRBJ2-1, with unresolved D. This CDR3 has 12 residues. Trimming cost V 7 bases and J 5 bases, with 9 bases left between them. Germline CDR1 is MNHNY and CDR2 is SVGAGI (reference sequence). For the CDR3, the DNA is TGTGCCAGCACCGAACAAAACAATGAGCAGTTCTTC. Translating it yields CASTEQNNEQFF.

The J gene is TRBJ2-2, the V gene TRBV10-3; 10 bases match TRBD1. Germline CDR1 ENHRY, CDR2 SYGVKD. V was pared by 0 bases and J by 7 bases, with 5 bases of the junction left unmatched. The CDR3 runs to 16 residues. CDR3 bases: TGTGCCATCAGTGAGTCTGGGACAGGGGCCGGCGGGGAGCTGTTTTTT. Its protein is CAISESGTGAGGELFF.

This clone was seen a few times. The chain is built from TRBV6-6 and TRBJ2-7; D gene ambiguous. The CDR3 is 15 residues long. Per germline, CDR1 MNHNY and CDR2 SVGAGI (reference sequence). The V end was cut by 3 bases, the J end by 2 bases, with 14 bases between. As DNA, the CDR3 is TGTGCCAGCAGTTATCCGCAGGCACCCCCCTACGAGCAGTACTTC. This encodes CASSYPQAPPYEQYF.

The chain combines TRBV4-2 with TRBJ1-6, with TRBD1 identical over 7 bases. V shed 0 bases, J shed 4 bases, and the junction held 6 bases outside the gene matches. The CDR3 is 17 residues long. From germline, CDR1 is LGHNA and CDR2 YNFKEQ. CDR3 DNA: TGTGCCAGCAGCCAAGAGGTTGACAGGGTGTATAATTCACCCCTCCACTTT. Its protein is CASSQEVDRVYNSPLHF.

DNA of the CDR3: TGTGCCAGCATACAATGGGGGACAGGGGGCGGAAACACCATATATTTT. This sequence encodes CASIQWGTGGGNTIYF. V gene TRBV28 combines with J gene TRBJ1-3; 12 bases align to TRBD1. Germline CDR1 reads MDHEN; CDR2 reads SYDVKM. The CDR3 length is 16 residues. Germline trimming cut 7 bases from V and 4 bases from J; bases unmatched to any gene: 8.

The CDR3 region has the DNA TGTGCCAGCAGTTTTACCGGGAGGATCTGGGGTGACACTGAAGCTTTCTTT. It codes for CASSFTGRIWGDTEAFF. The chain links TRBV28 to TRBJ1-1; D remains ambiguous. The V gene's germline CDR1 is MDHEN and CDR2 SYDVKM. The CDR3 length is 17 residues. With 3 bases removed from V and 3 bases from J, the gap between germline ends came to 20 bases.

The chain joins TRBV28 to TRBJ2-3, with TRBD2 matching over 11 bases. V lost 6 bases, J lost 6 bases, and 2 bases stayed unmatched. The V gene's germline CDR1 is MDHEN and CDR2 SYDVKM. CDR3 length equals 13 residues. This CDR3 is CASRTSGIDTQYF. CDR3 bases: TGTGCCAGCAGGACTAGCGGGATCGATACGCAGTATTTT.

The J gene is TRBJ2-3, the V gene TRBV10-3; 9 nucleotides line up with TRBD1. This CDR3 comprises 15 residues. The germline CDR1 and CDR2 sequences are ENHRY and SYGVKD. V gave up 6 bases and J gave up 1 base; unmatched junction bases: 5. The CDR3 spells CAIRGTGMGTDTQYF. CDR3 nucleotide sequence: TGTGCCATCAGGGGGACAGGGATGGGCACAGATACGCAGTATTTT.

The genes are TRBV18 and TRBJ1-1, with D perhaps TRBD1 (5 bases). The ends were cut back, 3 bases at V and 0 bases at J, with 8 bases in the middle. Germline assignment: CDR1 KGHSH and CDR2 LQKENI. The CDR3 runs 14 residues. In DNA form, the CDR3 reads TGTGCCAGCTCACCGCGACAGTTGAACACTGAAGCTTTCTTT. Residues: CASSPRQLNTEAFF.

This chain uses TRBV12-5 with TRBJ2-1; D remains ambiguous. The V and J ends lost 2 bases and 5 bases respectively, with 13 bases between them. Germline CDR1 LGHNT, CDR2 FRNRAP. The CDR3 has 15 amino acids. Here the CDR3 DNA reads TGTGCTAGTGGTTTGCACTTAAGCACTCACAATGAGCAGTTCTTC. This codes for CASGLHLSTHNEQFF.

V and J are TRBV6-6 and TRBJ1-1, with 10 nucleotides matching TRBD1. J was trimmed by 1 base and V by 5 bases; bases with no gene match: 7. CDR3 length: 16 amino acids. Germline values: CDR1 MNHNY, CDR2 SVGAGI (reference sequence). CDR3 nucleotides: TGTGCCAGCAGTACCGCCGGACAGGGGGGGAACACTGAAGCTTTCTTT. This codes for CASSTAGQGGNTEAFF.

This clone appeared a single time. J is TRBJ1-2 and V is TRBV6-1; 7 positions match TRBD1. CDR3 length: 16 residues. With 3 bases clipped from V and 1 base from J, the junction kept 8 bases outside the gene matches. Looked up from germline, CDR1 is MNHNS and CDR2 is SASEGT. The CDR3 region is CASSEGQFINNYGYTF. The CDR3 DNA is TGTGCCAGCAGTGAGGGACAGTTTATTAATAACTATGGCTACACCTTC.

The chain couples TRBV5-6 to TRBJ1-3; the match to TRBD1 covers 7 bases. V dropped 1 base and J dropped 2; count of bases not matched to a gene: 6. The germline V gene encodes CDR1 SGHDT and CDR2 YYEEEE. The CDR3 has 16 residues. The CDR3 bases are TGTGCCAGCAGCTTGCGTCTGACAGGGACTGGAAACACCATATATTTT. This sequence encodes CASSLRLTGTGNTIYF.

The CDR3 is CASRTSGSGGGNEQFF. CDR3 sequence (DNA): TGTGCCAGCCGGACTAGCGGGAGTGGTGGGGGCAATGAGCAGTTCTTC. This chain connects TRBV2 to TRBJ2-1; 13 bases line up with TRBD2. Trimming removed 8 bases from V and 6 bases from J; junction bases left unmatched: 10. Germline V gives CDR1 SNHLY, CDR2 FYNNEI. This CDR3 contains 16 residues.

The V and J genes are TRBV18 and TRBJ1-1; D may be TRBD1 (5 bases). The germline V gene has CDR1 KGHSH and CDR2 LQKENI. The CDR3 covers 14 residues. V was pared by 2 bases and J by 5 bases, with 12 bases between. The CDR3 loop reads CASSPETEGTEAFF. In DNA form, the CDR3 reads TGTGCCAGCTCACCAGAGACAGAAGGGACTGAAGCTTTCTTT. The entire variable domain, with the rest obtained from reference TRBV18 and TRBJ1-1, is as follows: NAGVMQNPRHLVRRRGQEARLRCSPMKGHSHVYWYRQLPEEGLKFMVYLQKENIIDESGMPKERFSAEFPKEGPSILRIQQVVRGDSAAYFCASSPETEGTEAFFGQGTRLTVV.

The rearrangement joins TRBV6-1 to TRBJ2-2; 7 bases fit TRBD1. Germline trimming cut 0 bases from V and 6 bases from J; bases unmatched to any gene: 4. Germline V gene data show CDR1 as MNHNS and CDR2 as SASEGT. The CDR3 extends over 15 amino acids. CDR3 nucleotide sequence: TGTGCCAGCAGTGAAGCAGGCAGGGGGTCCGGGGAGCTGTTTTTT. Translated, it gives CASSEAGRGSGELFF.